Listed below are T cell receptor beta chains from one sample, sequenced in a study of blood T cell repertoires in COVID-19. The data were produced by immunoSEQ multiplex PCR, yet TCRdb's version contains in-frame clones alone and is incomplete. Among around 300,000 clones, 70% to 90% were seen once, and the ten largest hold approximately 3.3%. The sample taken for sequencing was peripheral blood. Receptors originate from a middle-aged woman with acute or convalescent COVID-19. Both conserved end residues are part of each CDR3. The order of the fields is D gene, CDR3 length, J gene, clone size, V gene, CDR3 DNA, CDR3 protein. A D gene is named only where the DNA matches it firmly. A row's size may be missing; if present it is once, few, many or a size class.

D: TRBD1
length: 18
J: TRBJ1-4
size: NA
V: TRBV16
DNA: TGTGCCAGCAGCAGCCCGACAGGGGGAGAACCAACTAATGAAAAACTGTTTTTT
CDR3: CASSSPTGGEPTNEKLFF

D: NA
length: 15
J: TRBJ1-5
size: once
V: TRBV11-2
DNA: TGTGCCAGCAGCCGGGCGCGGGCAGGCAATCAGCCCCAGCATTTT
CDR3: CASSRARAGNQPQHF

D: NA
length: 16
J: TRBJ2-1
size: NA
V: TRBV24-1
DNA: TGTGCCACCAGTGACTCAGGGTTTCAGGGGTTCAATGAGCAGTTCTTC
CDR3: CATSDSGFQGFNEQFF

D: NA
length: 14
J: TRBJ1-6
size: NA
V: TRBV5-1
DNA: TGCGCCAGCAGCTTGCGGGGATTCGACTCACCCCTCCACTTT
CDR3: CASSLRGFDSPLHF

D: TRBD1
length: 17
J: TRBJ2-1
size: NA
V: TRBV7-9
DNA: TGTGCCAGCAGCTTAGCGCCTCTGAGACAGGGGGTAAATGAGCAGTTCTTC
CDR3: CASSLAPLRQGVNEQFF

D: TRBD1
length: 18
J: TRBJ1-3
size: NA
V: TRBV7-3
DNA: TGTGCCAGCAGCCTTAATCCCCCGGGGACAGGGACTGGAAACACCATATATTTT
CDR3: CASSLNPPGTGTGNTIYF

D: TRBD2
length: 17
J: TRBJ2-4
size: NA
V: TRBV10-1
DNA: TGCGCCAGCAGTGTCCCGGGGGAGGGATTAGCCAAAAACATTCAGTACTTC
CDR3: CASSVPGEGLAKNIQYF

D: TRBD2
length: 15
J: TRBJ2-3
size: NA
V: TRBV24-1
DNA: TGTGCCACCAGTGACGTTGCGGGAGGCACAGATACGCAGTATTTT
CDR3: CATSDVAGGTDTQYF

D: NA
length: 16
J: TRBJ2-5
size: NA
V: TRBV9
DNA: TGTGCCAGCAGCGTCGGAACAGGGCAGGTCTGGGAGACCCAGTACTTC
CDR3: CASSVGTGQVWETQYF

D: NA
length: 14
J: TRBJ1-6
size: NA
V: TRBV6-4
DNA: TGTGCCAGCAGTGAGGGCCCGGGAAATTCACCCCTCCACTTT
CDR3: CASSEGPGNSPLHF

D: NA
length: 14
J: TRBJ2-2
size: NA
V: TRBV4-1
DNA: TGCGCCAGCAGCCACGCAGGGAGGTACGGGGAGCTGTTTTTT
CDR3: CASSHAGRYGELFF

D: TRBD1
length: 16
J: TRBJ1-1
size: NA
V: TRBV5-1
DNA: TGCGCCAGCAGCTCCGGACAGGGGGCGTGGGGGACTGAAGCTTTCTTT
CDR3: CASSSGQGAWGTEAFF

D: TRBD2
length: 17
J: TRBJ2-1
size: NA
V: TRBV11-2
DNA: TGTGCCAGCAGCTTTTTAGCGGGGGGCCCCGGGGGTGGTGAGCAGTTCTTC
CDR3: CASSFLAGGPGGGEQFF

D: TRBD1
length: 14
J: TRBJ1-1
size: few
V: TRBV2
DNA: TGTGCCAGCAGTGGACGAGTAGGACAGGGAGAAGCTTTCTTT
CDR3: CASSGRVGQGEAFF

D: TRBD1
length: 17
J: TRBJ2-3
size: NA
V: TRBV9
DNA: TGTGCCAGCAGCGCCAGAGAAGGGACAGGGGGCGCGGATACGCAGTATTTT
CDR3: CASSAREGTGGADTQYF

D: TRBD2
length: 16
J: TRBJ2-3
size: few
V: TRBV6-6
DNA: TGTGCCAGCAGTTACCCGCTAGCGGGGAGCACAGATACGCAGTATTTT
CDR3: CASSYPLAGSTDTQYF

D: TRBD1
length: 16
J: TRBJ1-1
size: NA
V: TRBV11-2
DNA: TGTGCCAGCAGCCACTCGCTGGGGCAGGGGGACACTGAAGCTTTCTTT
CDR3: CASSHSLGQGDTEAFF

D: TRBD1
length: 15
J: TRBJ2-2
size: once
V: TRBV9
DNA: TGTGCCAGCAACGCGGACAGGGGGAACACCGGGGAGCTGTTTTTT
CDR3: CASNADRGNTGELFF

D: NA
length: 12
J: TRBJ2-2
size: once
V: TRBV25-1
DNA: TGTGCCAGCACCCTTCACACCGGGGAGCTGTTTTTT
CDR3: CASTLHTGELFF

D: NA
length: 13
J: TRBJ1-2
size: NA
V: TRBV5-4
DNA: TGTGCCAGCGCGAGGGAGGGTTTGTATGGCTACACCTTC
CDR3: CASAREGLYGYTF

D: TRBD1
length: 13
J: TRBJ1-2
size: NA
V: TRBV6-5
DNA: TGTGCCAGCAGGGGGACAGGGCCCTATGGCTACACCTTC
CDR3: CASRGTGPYGYTF

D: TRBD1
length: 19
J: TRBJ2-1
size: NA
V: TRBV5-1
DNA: TGCGCCAGCAGCTTGGAGCCCGCGAACAGGGGGTCTTCCTACAATGAGCAGTTCTTC
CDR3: CASSLEPANRGSSYNEQFF

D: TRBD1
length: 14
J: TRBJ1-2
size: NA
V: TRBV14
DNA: TGTGCCAGCAGCCAAGATAGGGACAGGCGTGGCTACACCTTC
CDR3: CASSQDRDRRGYTF

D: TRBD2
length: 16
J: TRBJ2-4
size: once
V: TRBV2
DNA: TGTGCCAGCAGTGAAAGGGAGGGGTCGGGCAAAAACATTCAGTACTTC
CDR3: CASSEREGSGKNIQYF

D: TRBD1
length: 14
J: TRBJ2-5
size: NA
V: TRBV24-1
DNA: TGTGCCACCAGTGATCCGGACAGGGGTGAGACCCAGTACTTC
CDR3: CATSDPDRGETQYF

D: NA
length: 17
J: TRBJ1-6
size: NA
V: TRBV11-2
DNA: TGTGCCAGCAGCGTTCAACAGGTCCGCTCATATAATTCACCCCTCCACTTT
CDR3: CASSVQQVRSYNSPLHF

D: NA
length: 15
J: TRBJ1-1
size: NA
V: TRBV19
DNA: TGTGCCAGTAGTATAACAATAACCATGAACACTGAAGCTTTCTTT
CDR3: CASSITITMNTEAFF